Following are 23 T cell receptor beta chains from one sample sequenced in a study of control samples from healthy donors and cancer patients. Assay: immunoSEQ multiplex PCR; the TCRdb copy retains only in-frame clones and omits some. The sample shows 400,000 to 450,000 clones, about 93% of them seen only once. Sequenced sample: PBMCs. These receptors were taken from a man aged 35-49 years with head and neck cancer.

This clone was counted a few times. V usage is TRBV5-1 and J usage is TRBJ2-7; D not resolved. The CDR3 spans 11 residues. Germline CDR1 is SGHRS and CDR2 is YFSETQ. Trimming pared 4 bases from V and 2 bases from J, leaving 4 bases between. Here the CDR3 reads CASSHPYEQYF. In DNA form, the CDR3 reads TGCGCCAGCAGCCACCCCTACGAGCAGTACTTC.

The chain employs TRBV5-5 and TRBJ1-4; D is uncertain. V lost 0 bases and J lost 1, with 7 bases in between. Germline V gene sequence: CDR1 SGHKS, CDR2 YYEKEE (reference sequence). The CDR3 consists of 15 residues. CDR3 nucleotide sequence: TGTGCCAGCAGCTTGGAGTGGGTAACTAATGAAAAACTGTTTTTT. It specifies CASSLEWVTNEKLFF. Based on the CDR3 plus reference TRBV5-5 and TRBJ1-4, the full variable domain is DAGVTQSPTHLIKTRGQQVTLRCSPISGHKSVSWYQQVLGQGPQFIFQYYEKEERGRGNFPDRFSARQFPNYSSELNVNALLLGDSALYLCASSLEWVTNEKLFFGSGTQLSVL.

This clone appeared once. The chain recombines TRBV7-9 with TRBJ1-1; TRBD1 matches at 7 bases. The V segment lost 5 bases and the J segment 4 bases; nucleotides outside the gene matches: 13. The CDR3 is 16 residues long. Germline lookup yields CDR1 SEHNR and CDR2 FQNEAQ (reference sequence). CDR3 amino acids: CASSPGTAFRGTEAFF. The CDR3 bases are TGTGCCAGCAGCCCCGGGACAGCCTTTCGTGGCACTGAAGCTTTCTTT.

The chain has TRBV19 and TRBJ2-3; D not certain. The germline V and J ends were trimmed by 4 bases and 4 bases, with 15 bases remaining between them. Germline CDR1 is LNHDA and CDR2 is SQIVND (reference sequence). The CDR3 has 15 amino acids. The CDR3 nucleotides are TGTGCCAGTAGTAGGGCCGTGGGAAGGTCAGATACGCAGTATTTT. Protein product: CASSRAVGRSDTQYF.

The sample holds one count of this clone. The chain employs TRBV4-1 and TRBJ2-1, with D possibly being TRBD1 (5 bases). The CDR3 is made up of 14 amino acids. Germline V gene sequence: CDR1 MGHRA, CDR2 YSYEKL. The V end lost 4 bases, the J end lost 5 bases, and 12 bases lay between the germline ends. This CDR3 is CASSRAQGHNEQFF. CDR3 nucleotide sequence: TGCGCCAGCAGCCGGGCCCAGGGCCACAATGAGCAGTTCTTC.

CDR3 loop: CASSHLPGQGNTEAFF. The CDR3 DNA follows: TGTGCCAGCAGTCACCTACCAGGACAGGGGAACACTGAAGCTTTCTTT. The chain has TRBV28 and TRBJ1-1; the match to TRBD1 covers 8 bases. Trimming removed 5 bases from V and 1 base from J; junction bases left unmatched: 9. CDR3 size: 16 residues. The germline CDR1 and CDR2 sequences are MDHEN and SYDVKM.

DNA of the CDR3: TGTGCCAGCAGCTTGGCCACTTCGCGACAAGGGGGAAACACCATATATTTT. It specifies CASSLATSRQGGNTIYF. The chain couples TRBV5-5 to TRBJ1-3; D ambiguous. Trimming shortened V by 0 bases and J by 4 bases, and 17 bases separated the two germline ends. The CDR3 extends over 17 amino acids. Germline V gene data show CDR1 as SGHKS and CDR2 as YYEKEE (reference sequence).

The CDR3 DNA is TGTGCCAGCAGCGAGCGTGGTGGGAGAACCACAGATACGCAGTATTTT. It yields the protein CASSERGGRTTDTQYF. The V gene is TRBV9, the J gene TRBJ2-3; maybe TRBD2 (5 bases). There are 16 residues in the CDR3. Germline CDR1 and CDR2: SGDLS and YYNGEE. V was clipped by 3 bases and J by 2 bases, with 16 bases between them.

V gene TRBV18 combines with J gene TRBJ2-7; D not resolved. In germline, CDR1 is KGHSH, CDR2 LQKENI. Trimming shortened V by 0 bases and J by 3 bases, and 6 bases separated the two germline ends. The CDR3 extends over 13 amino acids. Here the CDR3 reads CASSPPGDYEQYF. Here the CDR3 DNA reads TGTGCCAGCTCACCACCAGGCGACTACGAGCAGTACTTC.

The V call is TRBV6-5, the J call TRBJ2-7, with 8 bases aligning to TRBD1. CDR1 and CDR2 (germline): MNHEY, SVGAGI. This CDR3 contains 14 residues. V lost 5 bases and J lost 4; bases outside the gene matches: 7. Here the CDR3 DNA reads TGTGCCAGCAGTCGACCGGACAGGGCGTACGAGCAGTACTTC. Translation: CASSRPDRAYEQYF.

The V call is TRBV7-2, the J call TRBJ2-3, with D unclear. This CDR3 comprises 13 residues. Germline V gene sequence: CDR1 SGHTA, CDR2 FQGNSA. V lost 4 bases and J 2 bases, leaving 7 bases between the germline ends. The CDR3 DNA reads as TGTGCCAGCAGCTCTGTCAACACAGATACGCAGTATTTT. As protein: CASSSVNTDTQYF.

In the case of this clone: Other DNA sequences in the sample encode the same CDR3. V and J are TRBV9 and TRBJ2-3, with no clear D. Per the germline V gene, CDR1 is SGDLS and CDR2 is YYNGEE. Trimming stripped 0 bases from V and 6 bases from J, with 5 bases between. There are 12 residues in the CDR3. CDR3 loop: CASSVGSDTQYF. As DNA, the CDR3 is TGTGCCAGCAGCGTAGGTTCTGATACGCAGTATTTT.

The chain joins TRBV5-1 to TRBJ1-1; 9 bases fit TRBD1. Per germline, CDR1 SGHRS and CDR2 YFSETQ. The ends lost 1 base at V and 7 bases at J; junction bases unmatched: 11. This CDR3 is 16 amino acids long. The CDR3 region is CASSLLPGTGISEAFF. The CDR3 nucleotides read TGCGCCAGCAGCTTGCTCCCCGGGACAGGGATAAGTGAAGCTTTCTTT. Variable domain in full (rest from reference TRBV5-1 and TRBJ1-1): KAGVTQTPRYLIKTRGQQVTLSCSPISGHRSVSWYQQTPGQGLQFLFEYFSETQRNKGNFPGRFSGRQFSNSRSEMNVSTLELGDSALYLCASSLLPGTGISEAFFGQGTRLTVV.

The CDR3 bases are TGTGCCAGCAGGCCCCGGGGTGGCGGTGAAAAACTGTTTTTT. Protein: CASRPRGGGEKLFF. The gene calls are TRBV28 and TRBJ1-4; no clear D gene. Germline CDR1 and CDR2: MDHEN and SYDVKM. CDR3 length: 14 residues. Trimming removed 6 bases from V and 7 bases from J, with 15 bases in between. Full variable domain (remainder filled in from reference TRBV28 and TRBJ1-4): DVKVTQSSRYLVKRTGEKVFLECVQDMDHENMFWYRQDPGLGLRLIYFSYDVKMKEKGDIPEGYSVSREKKERFSLILESASTNQTSMYLCASRPRGGGEKLFFGSGTQLSVL.

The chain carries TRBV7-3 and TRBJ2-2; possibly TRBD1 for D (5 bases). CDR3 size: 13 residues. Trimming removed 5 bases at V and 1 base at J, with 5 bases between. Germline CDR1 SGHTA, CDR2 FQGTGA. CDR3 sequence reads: CASSQGNTGELFF. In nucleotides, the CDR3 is TGTGCCAGCAGCCAGGGGAACACCGGGGAGCTGTTTTTT.

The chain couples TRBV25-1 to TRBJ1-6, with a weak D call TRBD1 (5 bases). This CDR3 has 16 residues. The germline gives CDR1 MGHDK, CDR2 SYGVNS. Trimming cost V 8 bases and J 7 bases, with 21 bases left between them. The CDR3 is CASSNLGGLWNSPLHF. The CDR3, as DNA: TGTGCCAGCTCAAACCTCGGGGGTCTTTGGAATTCACCCCTCCACTTT.

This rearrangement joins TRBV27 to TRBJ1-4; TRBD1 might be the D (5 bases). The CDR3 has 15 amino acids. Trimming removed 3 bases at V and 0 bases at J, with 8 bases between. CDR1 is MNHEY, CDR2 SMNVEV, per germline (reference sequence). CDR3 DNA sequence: TGTGCCAGCAGTTTTGGAGGGGCAACTAATGAAAAACTGTTTTTT. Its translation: CASSFGGATNEKLFF.

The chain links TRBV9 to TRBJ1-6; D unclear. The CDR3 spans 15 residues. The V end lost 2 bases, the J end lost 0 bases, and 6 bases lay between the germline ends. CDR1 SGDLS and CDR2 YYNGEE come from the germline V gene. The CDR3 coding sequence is TGTGCCAGCAGCGTGTGGGACTCCTATAATTCACCCCTCCACTTT. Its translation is CASSVWDSYNSPLHF.

The CDR3 region has the DNA TGTGCCATCAGCGGGACAGGGGTTAGAGGCTACAATGAGCAGTTCTTC. Translated, it gives CAISGTGVRGYNEQFF. This chain uses TRBV10-3 with TRBJ2-1; TRBD1 matches at 10 bases. Germline CDR1 and CDR2: ENHRY and SYGVKD. This CDR3 comprises 16 residues. The trim removed 6 bases at V and 3 bases at J, leaving 8 bases unmatched.

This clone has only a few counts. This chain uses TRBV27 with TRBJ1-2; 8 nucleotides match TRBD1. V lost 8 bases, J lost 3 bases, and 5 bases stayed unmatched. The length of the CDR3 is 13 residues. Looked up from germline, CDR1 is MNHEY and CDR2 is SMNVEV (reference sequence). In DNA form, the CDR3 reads TGTGCCAGCTGCGACAGGGGATACTATGGCTACACCTTC. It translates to CASCDRGYYGYTF.

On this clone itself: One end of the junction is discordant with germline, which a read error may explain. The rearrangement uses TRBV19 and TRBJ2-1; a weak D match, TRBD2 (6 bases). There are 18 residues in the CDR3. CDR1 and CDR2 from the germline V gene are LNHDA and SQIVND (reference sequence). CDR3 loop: CARRGYSGREYLSHEQFF. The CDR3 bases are TGTGCCCGTAGGGGTTATAGTGGTCGGGAGTATTTGTCCCATGAGCAGTTCTTC.

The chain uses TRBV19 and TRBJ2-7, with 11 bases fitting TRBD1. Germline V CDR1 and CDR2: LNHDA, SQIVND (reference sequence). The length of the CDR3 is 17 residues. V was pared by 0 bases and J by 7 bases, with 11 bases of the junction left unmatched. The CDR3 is CASSIEIRDRGVVEQYF. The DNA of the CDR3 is TGTGCCAGTAGTATAGAAATAAGGGACAGGGGGGTGGTAGAGCAGTACTTC.

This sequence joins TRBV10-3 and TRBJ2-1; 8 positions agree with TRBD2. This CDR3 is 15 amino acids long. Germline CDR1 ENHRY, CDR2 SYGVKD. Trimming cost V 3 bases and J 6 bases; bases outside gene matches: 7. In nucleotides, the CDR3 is TGTGCCATCAGTGACCGCCTTAGCGGGATCAATGAGCAGTTCTTC. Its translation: CAISDRLSGINEQFF.